A selection of T cell receptor beta chains follows, all from one sample in a study of blood T cells in healthy people across ages. TCRdb redid the calling of the 5' RACE reads with MiXCR, one entry per CDR3 protein. The sample has hundreds of thousands of distinct CDR3 sequences; approximately 49% are singletons. What was sequenced was blood. These receptors all stem from a woman in her fifties or sixties in good health. The CDR3 runs from the conserved cysteine through the conserved F or W. The order of the fields is J gene, clone size, D gene, V gene, CDR3 length, CDR3 protein, CDR3 DNA. The D gene is left open where the match is weak. Not all rows give a size; the values are once, few, many and, for expanded clones, a class.

J: TRBJ1-2; size: -; D: TRBD1; V: TRBV5-1; length: 16; CDR3: CASSPGQVGTNYGYTF; DNA: TGCGCCAGCAGCCCCGGACAGGTGGGGACTAACTATGGCTACACCTTC
J: TRBJ2-7; size: few; D: -; V: TRBV4-2; length: 15; CDR3: CASSADGTSIYEQYF; DNA: TGTGCCAGCAGCGCTGATGGGACTTCGATTTACGAGCAGTACTTC
J: TRBJ1-6; size: -; D: TRBD1; V: TRBV7-9; length: 16; CDR3: CASSSPGQGDNSPLHF; DNA: TGTGCCAGCAGCTCTCCGGGACAGGGGGATAATTCACCCCTCCACTTT
J: TRBJ2-6; size: -; D: -; V: TRBV2; length: 17; CDR3: CASSVQVMASGANVLTF; DNA: TGTGCCAGCAGTGTCCAGGTTATGGCCTCTGGGGCCAACGTCCTGACTTTC
J: TRBJ2-7; size: -; D: TRBD2; V: TRBV28; length: 14; CDR3: CASSSATSAYEQYF; DNA: TGTGCCAGCAGTTCAGCGACTAGCGCCTACGAGCAGTACTTC
J: TRBJ1-2; size: -; D: -; V: TRBV4-3; length: 15; CDR3: CASSQDPEGALGYTF; DNA: TGCGCCAGCAGCCAAGATCCGGAAGGGGCGCTTGGCTACACCTTC
J: TRBJ2-2; size: once; D: TRBD1; V: TRBV5-4; length: 15; CDR3: CASSLATGFAGELFF; DNA: TGTGCCAGCAGCTTGGCGACAGGGTTCGCCGGGGAGCTGTTTTTT
J: TRBJ2-1; size: -; D: -; V: TRBV7-2; length: 14; CDR3: CASSFRGRLDEQFF; DNA: TGTGCCAGCAGCTTCAGGGGAAGGTTGGATGAGCAGTTCTTC
J: TRBJ2-7; size: -; D: TRBD2; V: TRBV6-4; length: 16; CDR3: CASSDSRGRVSYEQYF; DNA: TGTGCCAGCAGTGACTCCCGCGGGAGGGTCTCCTACGAGCAGTACTTC
J: TRBJ2-4; size: -; D: TRBD2; V: TRBV27; length: 16; CDR3: CASSDAGLAGSWEQYF; DNA: TGTGCCAGCAGCGACGCCGGACTAGCGGGAAGTTGGGAGCAGTACTTC
J: TRBJ2-5; size: few; D: TRBD2; V: TRBV10-3; length: 15; CDR3: CATEAGTSVQETQYF; DNA: TGTGCCACGGAGGCCGGGACTAGCGTTCAAGAGACCCAGTACTTC
J: TRBJ2-1; size: -; D: -; V: TRBV20-1; length: 15; CDR3: CSARDPTPGDNEQFF; DNA: TGCAGTGCTAGAGATCCAACCCCTGGGGACAATGAGCAGTTCTTC
J: TRBJ2-7; size: many; D: TRBD2; V: TRBV7-6; length: 15; CDR3: CASSLDLAAKGEQYF; DNA: TGTGCCAGCAGCTTAGATCTAGCGGCAAAGGGCGAGCAGTACTTC
J: TRBJ2-7; size: many; D: -; V: TRBV6-2/TRBV6-3; length: 14; CDR3: CASSDSGSSYEQYF; DNA: TGTGCCAGCAGTGATAGCGGTAGCTCCTACGAGCAGTACTTC
J: TRBJ2-3; size: few; D: -; V: TRBV29-1; length: 13; CDR3: CSVVGRTTDTQYF; DNA: TGCAGCGTTGTAGGGAGAACCACAGATACGCAGTATTTT
J: TRBJ2-5; size: few; D: TRBD1; V: TRBV5-1; length: 14; CDR3: CASSAGTGRETQYF; DNA: TGCGCCAGCAGTGCCGGGACAGGGCGAGAGACCCAGTACTTC
J: TRBJ2-3; size: -; D: -; V: TRBV29-1; length: 12; CDR3: CSVGHHGDTQYF; DNA: TGCAGCGTAGGTCACCACGGAGATACGCAGTATTTT
J: TRBJ2-7; size: -; D: -; V: TRBV20-1; length: 13; CDR3: CSARSIRYNEQYF; DNA: TGCAGTGCTAGATCTATACGCTACAATGAGCAGTACTTC
J: TRBJ2-7; size: few; D: -; V: TRBV4-3; length: 15; CDR3: CASSLHQTLSNEQYF; DNA: TGCGCCAGCAGTCTCCATCAGACCTTGAGTAATGAGCAGTACTTC
J: TRBJ1-5; size: -; D: TRBD1; V: TRBV12-3/TRBV12-4; length: 16; CDR3: CASSFWTGEGNQPQHF; DNA: TGTGCCAGCAGTTTCTGGACAGGGGAGGGCAATCAGCCCCAGCATTTT
J: TRBJ2-3; size: once; D: TRBD2; V: TRBV9; length: 16; CDR3: CASSMGTSGPTDTQYF; DNA: TGTGCCAGCAGCATGGGGACTAGCGGGCCCACAGATACGCAGTATTTT
J: TRBJ2-7; size: -; D: -; V: TRBV18; length: 13; CDR3: CASSPKDEREQYF; DNA: TGTGCCAGCTCACCTAAAGACGAGCGCGAGCAGTACTTC
J: TRBJ1-2; size: few; D: -; V: TRBV20-1; length: 13; CDR3: CSARPQGNDGYTF; DNA: TGCAGTGCTAGACCTCAGGGGAATGATGGCTACACCTTC
J: TRBJ1-4; size: -; D: -; V: TRBV6-5; length: 14; CDR3: CASSTLQWDEKLFF; DNA: TGTGCCAGCAGTACCCTACAATGGGATGAAAAACTGTTTTTT
J: TRBJ1-5; size: -; D: -; V: TRBV18; length: 13; CDR3: CASSPDSNQPQHF; DNA: TGCGCCAGCAGCCCAGATAGCAATCAGCCCCAGCATTTT
J: TRBJ1-4; size: -; D: -; V: TRBV4-3; length: 14; CDR3: CASSRGVYNEKLFF; DNA: TGCGCCAGCAGCCGAGGGGTGTATAATGAAAAACTGTTTTTT
J: TRBJ2-7; size: few; D: TRBD2; V: TRBV20-1; length: 14; CDR3: CSARSTGTNYEQYF; DNA: TGCAGTGCTAGGAGTACCGGGACTAATTACGAGCAGTACTTC
J: TRBJ2-6; size: -; D: -; V: TRBV7-9; length: 18; CDR3: CASSPPGDSRSGANVLTF; DNA: TGTGCCAGCAGCCCCCCGGGGGACAGCCGCTCTGGGGCCAACGTCCTGACTTTC
J: TRBJ2-3; size: -; D: TRBD1; V: TRBV11-1; length: 14; CDR3: CASKDRAASDTQYF; DNA: TGTGCCAGCAAGGACAGGGCGGCCTCAGATACGCAGTATTTT
J: TRBJ2-5; size: -; D: TRBD1; V: TRBV28; length: 19; CDR3: CASSFLAIRQGPLQETQYF; DNA: TGTGCCAGCAGTTTCTTAGCCATAAGACAGGGACCGTTGCAAGAGACCCAGTACTTC
J: TRBJ2-5; size: many; D: -; V: TRBV5-1; length: 12; CDR3: CASSLVLETQYF; DNA: TGCGCCAGCAGCTTAGTTTTGGAGACCCAGTACTTC
J: TRBJ2-1; size: few; D: TRBD2; V: TRBV4-3; length: 16; CDR3: CASSPTLGLANNEQFF; DNA: TGCGCCAGCAGCCCGACCCTAGGACTAGCAAACAATGAGCAGTTCTTC
J: TRBJ1-5; size: few; D: -; V: TRBV6-2/TRBV6-3; length: 15; CDR3: CASRVGAGGNQPQHF; DNA: TGTGCCAGCAGAGTCGGGGCAGGGGGCAATCAGCCCCAGCATTTT
J: TRBJ1-5; size: many; D: -; V: TRBV7-2; length: 11; CDR3: CASIRDQPQHF; DNA: TGTGCCAGCATCCGGGATCAGCCCCAGCATTTT
J: TRBJ2-5; size: -; D: -; V: TRBV29-1; length: 12; CDR3: CSGRRPSETQYF; DNA: TGCAGCGGGCGACGTCCCAGCGAGACCCAGTACTTC
J: TRBJ2-1; size: -; D: -; V: TRBV7-2; length: 14; CDR3: CASNSWEGANEQFF; DNA: TGTGCCAGCAACTCGTGGGAGGGGGCGAATGAGCAGTTCTTC
J: TRBJ2-3; size: -; D: -; V: TRBV5-1; length: 12; CDR3: CASSFLSGTQYF; DNA: TGCGCCAGCAGCTTCTTGAGTGGTACGCAGTATTTT
J: TRBJ2-6; size: few; D: -; V: TRBV20-1; length: 15; CDR3: CSASDRLSGANVLTF; DNA: TGCAGTGCTAGTGACAGGCTCTCTGGGGCCAACGTCCTGACTTTC
J: TRBJ2-7; size: -; D: -; V: TRBV6-5; length: 13; CDR3: CASSDAPSYEQYF; DNA: TGTGCCAGCAGTGATGCCCCCTCCTACGAGCAGTACTTC
J: TRBJ2-7; size: -; D: -; V: TRBV28; length: 14; CDR3: CASGGGRSSYEQYF; DNA: TGTGCCAGCGGGGGCGGGAGAAGCTCCTACGAGCAGTACTTC
J: TRBJ1-4; size: few; D: -; V: TRBV30; length: 15; CDR3: CAWSPGRGTFEKLFF; DNA: TGTGCCTGGAGTCCAGGACGGGGGACGTTTGAAAAACTGTTTTTT
J: TRBJ2-6; size: few; D: TRBD1; V: TRBV18; length: 16; CDR3: CASSPLTGLGANVLTF; DNA: TGTGCCAGCTCACCACTGACAGGGTTGGGGGCCAACGTCCTGACTTTC
J: TRBJ1-2; size: -; D: -; V: TRBV6-2/TRBV6-3; length: 13; CDR3: CASSLSRVDGYTF; DNA: TGTGCCAGCAGTTTGAGCAGGGTCGATGGCTACACCTTC
J: TRBJ1-2; size: -; D: -; V: TRBV10-3; length: 14; CDR3: CAISEAIGDGGYTF; DNA: TGTGCCATCAGTGAGGCGATTGGGGACGGCGGCTACACCTTC
J: TRBJ2-5; size: few; D: -; V: TRBV7-2; length: 16; CDR3: CASSLGPGTGQETQYF; DNA: TGTGCCAGCAGCTTAGGCCCCGGTACGGGGCAAGAGACCCAGTACTTC
J: TRBJ2-5; size: -; D: -; V: TRBV7-2; length: 16; CDR3: CASSQPLRPFGETQYF; DNA: TGTGCCAGCAGCCAGCCACTAAGGCCCTTTGGCGAGACCCAGTACTTC
J: TRBJ2-1; size: -; D: TRBD2; V: TRBV25-1; length: 16; CDR3: CASSKLAGGTYNEQFF; DNA: TGTGCCAGCAGCAAACTAGCGGGAGGCACCTACAATGAGCAGTTCTTC
J: TRBJ2-2; size: many; D: -; V: TRBV4-3; length: 15; CDR3: CASSQEDGNTGELFF; DNA: TGCGCCAGCAGCCAAGAGGACGGTAACACCGGGGAGCTGTTTTTT
J: TRBJ2-4; size: few; D: -; V: TRBV20-1; length: 12; CDR3: CSAEWSQNIQYF; DNA: TGCAGTGCTGAATGGTCCCAAAACATTCAGTACTTC
J: TRBJ2-1; size: few; D: -; V: TRBV7-3; length: 12; CDR3: CASSLIGNEQFF; DNA: TGTGCCAGCAGCTTAATTGGGAATGAGCAGTTCTTC
J: TRBJ2-1; size: -; D: TRBD2; V: TRBV7-2; length: 15; CDR3: CASQLLAGGYETQFF; DNA: TGTGCCAGCCAATTATTAGCGGGAGGATACGAGACCCAGTTCTTC
J: TRBJ2-5; size: -; D: -; V: TRBV11-3; length: 12; CDR3: CASSLGDETQYF; DNA: TGTGCCAGCAGCTTAGGGGATGAGACCCAGTACTTC
J: TRBJ1-2; size: few; D: TRBD1; V: TRBV5-1; length: 13; CDR3: CASSVTGDYGYTF; DNA: TGCGCCAGCAGCGTAACAGGGGACTATGGCTACACCTTC
J: TRBJ1-1; size: few; D: -; V: TRBV7-9; length: 14; CDR3: CASSLGLRETEAFF; DNA: TGTGCCAGCAGCTTAGGGTTGAGGGAAACTGAAGCTTTCTTT
J: TRBJ2-7; size: -; D: -; V: TRBV7-3; length: 14; CDR3: CASSLKGRNYEQYF; DNA: TGTGCCAGCAGCTTAAAGGGGCGGAACTACGAGCAGTACTTC